The T cell receptor beta chain described here comes from a study of cytomegalovirus exposure and HLA in healthy donors. Clones were sequenced by immunoSEQ multiplex PCR, and TCRdb holds only the in-frame ones, with some missing. The sample carries 180,000 or so clones, more than 75% recorded once. The study, taken as a whole, reports: According to the study, around 160 TCR beta chains were cytomegalovirus-associated.

Germline values: CDR1 SNHLY, CDR2 FYNNEI. CDR3 length equals 13 residues. Trimming cost V 9 bases and J 6 bases; bases outside gene matches: 6. On this clone: As yet, its antigen is unknown.

Sequenced: PBMCs. This sequence was found in a man aged 25 to 40 in good health and CMV-seropositive. The J gene is TRBJ2-1, the V gene TRBV2, with 9 bases fitting TRBD1. The CDR3 nucleotides are TGTGCCAGGGGACAGGGTACGAGCAATGAGCAGTTCTTC. Its protein product is CARGQGTSNEQFF.